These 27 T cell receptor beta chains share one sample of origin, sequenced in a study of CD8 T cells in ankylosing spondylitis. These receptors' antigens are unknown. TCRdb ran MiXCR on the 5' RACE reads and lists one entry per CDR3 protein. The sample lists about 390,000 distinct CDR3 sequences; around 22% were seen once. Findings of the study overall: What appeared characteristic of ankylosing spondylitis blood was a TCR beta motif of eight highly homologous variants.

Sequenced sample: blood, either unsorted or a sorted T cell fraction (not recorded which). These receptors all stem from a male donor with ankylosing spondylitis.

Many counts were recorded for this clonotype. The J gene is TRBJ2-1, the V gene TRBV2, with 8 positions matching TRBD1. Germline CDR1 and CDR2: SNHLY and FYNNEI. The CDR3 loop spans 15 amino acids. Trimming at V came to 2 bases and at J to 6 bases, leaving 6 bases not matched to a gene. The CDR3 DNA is TGTGCCAGCAGTGAACTAAGGACAGGGAGCAATGAGCAGTTCTTC. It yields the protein CASSELRTGSNEQFF.

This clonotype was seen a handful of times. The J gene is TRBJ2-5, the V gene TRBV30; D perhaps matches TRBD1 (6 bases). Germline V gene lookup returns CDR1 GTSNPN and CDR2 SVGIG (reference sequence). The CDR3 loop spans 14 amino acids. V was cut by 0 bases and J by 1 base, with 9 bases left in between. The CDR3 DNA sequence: TGTGCCTGGAGTGTACAGGGTCCCCAAGAGACCCAGTACTTC. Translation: CAWSVQGPQETQYF.

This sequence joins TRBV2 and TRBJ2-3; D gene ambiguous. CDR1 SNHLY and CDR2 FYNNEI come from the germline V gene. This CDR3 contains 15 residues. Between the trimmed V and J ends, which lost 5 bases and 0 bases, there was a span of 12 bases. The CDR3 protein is CASSTLPWSTDTQYF. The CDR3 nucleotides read TGTGCCAGCAGTACCCTCCCGTGGAGCACAGATACGCAGTATTTT.

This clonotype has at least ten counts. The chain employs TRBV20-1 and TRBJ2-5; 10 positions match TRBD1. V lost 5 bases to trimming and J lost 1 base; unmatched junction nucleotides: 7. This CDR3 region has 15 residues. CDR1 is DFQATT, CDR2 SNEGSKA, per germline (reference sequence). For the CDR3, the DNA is TGCAGTGCTTTAAGACAGGGGGCAACCCAAGAGACCCAGTACTTC. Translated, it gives CSALRQGATQETQYF.

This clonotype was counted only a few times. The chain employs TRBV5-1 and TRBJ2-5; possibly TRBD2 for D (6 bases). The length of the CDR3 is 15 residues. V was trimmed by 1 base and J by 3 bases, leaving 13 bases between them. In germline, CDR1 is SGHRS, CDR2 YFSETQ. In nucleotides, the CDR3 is TGCGCCAGCAGCTTGATTGCGGGAACCAAAGAGACCCAGTACTTC. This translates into CASSLIAGTKETQYF.

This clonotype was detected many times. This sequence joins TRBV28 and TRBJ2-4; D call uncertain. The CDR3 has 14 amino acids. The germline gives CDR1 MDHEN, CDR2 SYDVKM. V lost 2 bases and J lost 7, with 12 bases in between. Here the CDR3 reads CASSLQGPSNIQYF. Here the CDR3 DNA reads TGTGCCAGCAGTTTACAAGGGCCTAGTAACATTCAGTACTTC.

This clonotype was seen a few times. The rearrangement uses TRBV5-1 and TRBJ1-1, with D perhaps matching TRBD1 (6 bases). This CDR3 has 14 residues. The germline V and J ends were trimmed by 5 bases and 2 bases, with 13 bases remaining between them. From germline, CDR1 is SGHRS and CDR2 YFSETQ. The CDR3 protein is CASRVGGPNTEAFF. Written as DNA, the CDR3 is TGCGCCAGCAGGGTTGGGGGGCCAAACACTGAAGCTTTCTTT.

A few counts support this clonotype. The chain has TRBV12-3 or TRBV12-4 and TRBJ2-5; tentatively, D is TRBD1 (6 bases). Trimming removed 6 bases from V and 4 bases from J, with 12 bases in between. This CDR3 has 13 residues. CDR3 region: CASSPGGVETQYF. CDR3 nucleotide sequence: TGTGCCAGCAGCCCTGGGGGCGTAGAGACCCAGTACTTC.

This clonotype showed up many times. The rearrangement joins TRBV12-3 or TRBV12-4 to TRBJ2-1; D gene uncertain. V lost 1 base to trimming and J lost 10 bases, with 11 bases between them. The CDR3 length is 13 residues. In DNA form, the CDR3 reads TGTGCCAGCAGTTTAGGGACCGACTCCGAGCAGTTCTTC. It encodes CASSLGTDSEQFF.

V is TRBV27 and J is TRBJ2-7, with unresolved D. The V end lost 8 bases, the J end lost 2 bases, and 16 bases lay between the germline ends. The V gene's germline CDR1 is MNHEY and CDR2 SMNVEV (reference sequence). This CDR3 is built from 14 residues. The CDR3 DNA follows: TGTGCCAGCGGTGGACGGAGAGGCACCTACGAGCAGTACTTC. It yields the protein CASGGRRGTYEQYF.

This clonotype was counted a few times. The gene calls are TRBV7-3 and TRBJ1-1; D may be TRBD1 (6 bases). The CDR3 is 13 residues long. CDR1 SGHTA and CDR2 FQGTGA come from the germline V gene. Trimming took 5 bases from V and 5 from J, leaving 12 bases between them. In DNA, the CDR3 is TGTGCCAGCAGCCAACAGAGGGGGACTGAAGCTTTCTTT. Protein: CASSQQRGTEAFF.

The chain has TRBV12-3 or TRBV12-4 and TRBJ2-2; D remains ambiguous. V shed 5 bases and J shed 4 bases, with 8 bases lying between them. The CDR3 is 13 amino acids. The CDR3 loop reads CASSHERTGELFF. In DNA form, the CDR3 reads TGTGCCAGCAGTCACGAACGCACCGGGGAGCTGTTTTTT.

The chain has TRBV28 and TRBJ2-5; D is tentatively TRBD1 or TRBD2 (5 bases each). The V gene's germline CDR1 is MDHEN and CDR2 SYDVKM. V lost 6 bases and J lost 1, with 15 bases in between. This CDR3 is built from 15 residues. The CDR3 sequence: CASSIAGAGQETQYF. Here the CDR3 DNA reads TGTGCCAGCAGCATTGCCGGGGCCGGCCAAGAGACCCAGTACTTC.

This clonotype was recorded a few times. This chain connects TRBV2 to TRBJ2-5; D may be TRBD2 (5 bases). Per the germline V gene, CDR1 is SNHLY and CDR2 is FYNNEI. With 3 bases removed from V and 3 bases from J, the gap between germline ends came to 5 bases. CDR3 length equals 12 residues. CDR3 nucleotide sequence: TGTGCCAGCAGTGAGAGGGAAGAGACCCAGTACTTC. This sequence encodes CASSEREETQYF.

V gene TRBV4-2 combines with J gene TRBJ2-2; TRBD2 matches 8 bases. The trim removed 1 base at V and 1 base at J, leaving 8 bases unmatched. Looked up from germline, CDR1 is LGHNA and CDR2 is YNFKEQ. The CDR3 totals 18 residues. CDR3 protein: CASSQASGAGGNTGELFF. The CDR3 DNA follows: TGTGCCAGCAGCCAAGCATCTGGTGCGGGAGGGAACACCGGGGAGCTGTTTTTT.

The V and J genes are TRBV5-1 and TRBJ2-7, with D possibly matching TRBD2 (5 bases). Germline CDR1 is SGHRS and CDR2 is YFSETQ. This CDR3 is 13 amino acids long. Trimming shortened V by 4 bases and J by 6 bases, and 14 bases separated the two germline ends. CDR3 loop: CASSPEPSGEQYF. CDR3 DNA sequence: TGCGCCAGCAGCCCAGAACCAAGCGGCGAGCAGTACTTC. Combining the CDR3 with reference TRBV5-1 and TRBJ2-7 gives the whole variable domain KAGVTQTPRYLIKTRGQQVTLSCSPISGHRSVSWYQQTPGQGLQFLFEYFSETQRNKGNFPGRFSGRQFSNSRSEMNVSTLELGDSALYLCASSPEPSGEQYFGPGTRLTVT.

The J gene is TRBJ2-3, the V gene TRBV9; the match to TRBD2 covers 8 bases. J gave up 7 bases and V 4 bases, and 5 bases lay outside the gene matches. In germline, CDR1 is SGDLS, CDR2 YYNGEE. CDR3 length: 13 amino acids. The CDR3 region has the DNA TGTGCCAGCAGCTACGTAGCGGGGAATACGCAGTATTTT. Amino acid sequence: CASSYVAGNTQYF.

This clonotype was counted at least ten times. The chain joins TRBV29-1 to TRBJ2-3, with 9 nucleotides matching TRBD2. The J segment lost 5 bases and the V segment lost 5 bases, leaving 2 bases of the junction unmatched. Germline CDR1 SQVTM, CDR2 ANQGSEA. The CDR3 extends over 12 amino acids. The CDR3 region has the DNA TGCAGCGTTAAAGCGGGAGGAGATACGCAGTATTTT. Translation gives CSVKAGGDTQYF.

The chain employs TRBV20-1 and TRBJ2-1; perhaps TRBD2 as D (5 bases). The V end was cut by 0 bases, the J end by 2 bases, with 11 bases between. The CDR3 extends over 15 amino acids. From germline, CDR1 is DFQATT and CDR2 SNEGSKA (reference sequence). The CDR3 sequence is CSARDARRTYNEQFF. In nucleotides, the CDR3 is TGCAGTGCTAGAGATGCGCGGAGGACCTACAATGAGCAGTTCTTC.

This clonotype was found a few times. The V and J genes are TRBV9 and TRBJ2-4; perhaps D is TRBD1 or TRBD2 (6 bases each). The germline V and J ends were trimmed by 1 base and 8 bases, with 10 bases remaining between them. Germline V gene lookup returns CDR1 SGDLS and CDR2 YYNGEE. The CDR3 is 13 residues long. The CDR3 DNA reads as TGTGCCAGCAGCGTAATGAGGGGGGACATTCAGTACTTC. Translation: CASSVMRGDIQYF.

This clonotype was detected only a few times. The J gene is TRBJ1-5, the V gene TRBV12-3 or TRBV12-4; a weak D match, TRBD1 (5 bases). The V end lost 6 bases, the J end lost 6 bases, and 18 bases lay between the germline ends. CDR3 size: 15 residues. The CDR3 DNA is TGTGCCAGCAGGGGACCCAGTGGGGTTTCTCAGCCCCAGCATTTT. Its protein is CASRGPSGVSQPQHF.

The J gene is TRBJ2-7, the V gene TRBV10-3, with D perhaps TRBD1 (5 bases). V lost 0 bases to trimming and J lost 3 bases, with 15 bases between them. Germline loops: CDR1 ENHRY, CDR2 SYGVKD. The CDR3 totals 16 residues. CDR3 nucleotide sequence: TGTGCCATCAGTGAGTCCGCAGGACAAAGAAGCTACGAGCAGTACTTC. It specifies CAISESAGQRSYEQYF.

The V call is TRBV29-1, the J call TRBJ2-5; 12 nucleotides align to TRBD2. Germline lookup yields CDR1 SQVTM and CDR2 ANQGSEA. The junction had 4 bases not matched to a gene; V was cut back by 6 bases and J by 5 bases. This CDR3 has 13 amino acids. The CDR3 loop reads CSVRTSGMETQYF. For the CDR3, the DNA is TGCAGCGTCAGGACTAGCGGGATGGAGACCCAGTACTTC.

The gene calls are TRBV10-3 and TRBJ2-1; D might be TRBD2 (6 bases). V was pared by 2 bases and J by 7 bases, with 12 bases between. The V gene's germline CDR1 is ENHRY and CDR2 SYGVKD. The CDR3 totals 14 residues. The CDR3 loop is CAISEMEGRNEQFF. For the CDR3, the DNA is TGTGCCATCAGTGAGATGGAGGGGCGGAATGAGCAGTTCTTC.

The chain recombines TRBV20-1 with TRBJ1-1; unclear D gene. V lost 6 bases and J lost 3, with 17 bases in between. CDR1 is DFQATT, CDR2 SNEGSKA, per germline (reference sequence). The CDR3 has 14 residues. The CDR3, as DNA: TGCAGTGCCGGAGAGGTGGGGTGGGACACTGAAGCTTTCTTT. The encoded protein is CSAGEVGWDTEAFF.

This chain's CDR3 is CASSILAGAPGQSFF. In DNA, the CDR3 is TGTGCCAGCAGTATCCTAGCGGGAGCTCCCGGACAGTCGTTCTTC. The rearrangement uses TRBV2 and TRBJ2-1; 10 bases agree with TRBD2. This CDR3 is 15 amino acids long. Germline values: CDR1 SNHLY, CDR2 FYNNEI. The ends lost 5 bases at V and 15 bases at J; junction bases unmatched: 16.

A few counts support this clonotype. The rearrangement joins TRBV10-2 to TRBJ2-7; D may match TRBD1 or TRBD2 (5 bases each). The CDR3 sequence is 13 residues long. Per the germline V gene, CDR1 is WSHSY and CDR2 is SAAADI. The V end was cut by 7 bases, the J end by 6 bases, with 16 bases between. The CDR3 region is CASTRQGPGEQYF. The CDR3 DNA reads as TGCGCCAGCACTCGCCAGGGACCGGGCGAGCAGTACTTC.